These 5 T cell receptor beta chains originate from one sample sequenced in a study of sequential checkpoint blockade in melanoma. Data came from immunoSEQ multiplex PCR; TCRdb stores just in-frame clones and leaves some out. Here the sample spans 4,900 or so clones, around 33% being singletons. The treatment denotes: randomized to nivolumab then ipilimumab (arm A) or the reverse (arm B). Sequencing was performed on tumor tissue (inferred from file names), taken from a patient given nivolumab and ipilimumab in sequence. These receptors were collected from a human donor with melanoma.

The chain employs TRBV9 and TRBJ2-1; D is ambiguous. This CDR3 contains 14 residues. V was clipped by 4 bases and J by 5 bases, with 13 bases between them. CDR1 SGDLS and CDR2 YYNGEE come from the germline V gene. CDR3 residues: CASSFGSRDNEQFF. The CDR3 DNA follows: TGTGCCAGCAGCTTCGGGTCAAGGGACAATGAGCAGTTCTTC.

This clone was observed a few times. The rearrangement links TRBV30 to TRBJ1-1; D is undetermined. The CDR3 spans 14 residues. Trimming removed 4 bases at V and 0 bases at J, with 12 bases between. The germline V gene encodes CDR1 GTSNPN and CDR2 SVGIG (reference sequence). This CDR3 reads CAWIRSAMNTEAFF. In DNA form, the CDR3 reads TGTGCCTGGATTCGGAGTGCCATGAACACTGAAGCTTTCTTT. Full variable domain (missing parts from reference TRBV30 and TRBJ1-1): SQTIHQWPATLVQPVGSPLSLECTVEGTSNPNLYWYRQAAGRGLQLLFYSVGIGQISSEVPQNLSASRPQDRQFILSSKKLLLSDSGFYLCAWIRSAMNTEAFFGQGTRLTVV.

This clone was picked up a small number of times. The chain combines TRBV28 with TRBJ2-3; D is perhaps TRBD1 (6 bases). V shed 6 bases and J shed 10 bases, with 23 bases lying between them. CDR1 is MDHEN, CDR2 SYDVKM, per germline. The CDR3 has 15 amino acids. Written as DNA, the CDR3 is TGTGCCAGCAGCCTAAGCGTAAATACAGGGAAGTCGCAGTATTTT. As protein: CASSLSVNTGKSQYF.

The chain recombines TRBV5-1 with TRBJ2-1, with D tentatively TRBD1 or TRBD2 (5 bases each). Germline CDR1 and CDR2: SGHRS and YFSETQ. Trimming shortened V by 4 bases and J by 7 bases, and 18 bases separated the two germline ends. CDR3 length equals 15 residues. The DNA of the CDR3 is TGCGCCAGCAGCAAAGCCCCCGGGGCGGTGAATGAGCAGTTCTTC. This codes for CASSKAPGAVNEQFF.

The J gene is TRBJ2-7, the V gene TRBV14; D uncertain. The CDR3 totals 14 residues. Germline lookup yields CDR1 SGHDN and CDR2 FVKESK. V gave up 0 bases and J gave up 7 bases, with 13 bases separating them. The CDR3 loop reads CASSQDFTAREQYF. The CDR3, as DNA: TGTGCCAGCAGCCAAGACTTCACCGCGCGGGAGCAGTACTTC.